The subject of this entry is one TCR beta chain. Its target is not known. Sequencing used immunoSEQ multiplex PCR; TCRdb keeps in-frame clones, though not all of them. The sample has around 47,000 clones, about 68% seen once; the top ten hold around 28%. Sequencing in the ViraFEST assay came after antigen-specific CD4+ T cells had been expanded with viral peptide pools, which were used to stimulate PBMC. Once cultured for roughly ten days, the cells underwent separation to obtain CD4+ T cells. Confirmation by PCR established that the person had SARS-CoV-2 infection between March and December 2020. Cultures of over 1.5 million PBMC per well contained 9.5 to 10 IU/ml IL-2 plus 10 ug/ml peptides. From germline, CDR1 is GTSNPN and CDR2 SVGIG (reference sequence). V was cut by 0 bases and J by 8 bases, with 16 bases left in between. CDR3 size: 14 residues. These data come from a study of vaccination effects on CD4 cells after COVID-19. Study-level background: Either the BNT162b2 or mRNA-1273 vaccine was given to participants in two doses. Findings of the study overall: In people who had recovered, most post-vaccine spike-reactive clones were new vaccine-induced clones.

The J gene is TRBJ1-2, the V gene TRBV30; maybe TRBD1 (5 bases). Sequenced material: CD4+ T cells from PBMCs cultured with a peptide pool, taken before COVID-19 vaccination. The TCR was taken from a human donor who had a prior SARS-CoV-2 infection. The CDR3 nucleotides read TGTGCCTGGAGTGTAAAGGCCAGGGCAAAAGGCTACACCTTC. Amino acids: CAWSVKARAKGYTF. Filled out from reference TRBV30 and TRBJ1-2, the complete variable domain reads SQTIHQWPATLVQPVGSPLSLECTVEGTSNPNLYWYRQAAGRGLQLLFYSVGIGQISSEVPQNLSASRPQDRQFILSSKKLLLSDSGFYLCAWSVKARAKGYTFGSGTRLTVV.